One and the same sample provided the 30 T cell receptor beta chains below, sequenced in a study of T and B cells in COVID-19 patients. Each TRB amplification used about 250-550 ng of genomic DNA from blood. Multiplex PCR with BIOMED2 TRB-A/B primer pools amplified TRB rearrangements. TCRdb recomputed calls from the multiplex PCR reads with MiXCR, one row per CDR3 protein. Of thousands of distinct CDR3 sequences listed, approximately 26% were seen once; the top ten hold 17%. The source material was blood. These receptors were collected from a human donor with active COVID-19.

This clonotype has a handful of counts. The CDR3 DNA is TGTGCCTGGAGTGAGTCTGAAGAGACCCAGTACTTC. Encoded protein: CAWSESEETQYF. The chain joins TRBV30 to TRBJ2-5; D is undetermined. The V gene's germline CDR1 is GTSNPN and CDR2 SVGIG (reference sequence). CDR3 length equals 12 residues. V gave up 1 base and J gave up 3 bases, with 6 bases separating them.

The chain joins TRBV7-9 to TRBJ2-3; unclear D gene. Per the germline V gene, CDR1 is SEHNR and CDR2 is FQNEAQ (reference sequence). Trimming cost V 2 bases and J 5 bases, with 23 bases left between them. This CDR3 contains 18 residues. CDR3 sequence: CASSLRPFGYSSRDTQYF. The CDR3 nucleotides are TGTGCCAGCAGCTTAAGGCCATTTGGCTACTCGAGTAGAGATACGCAGTATTTT. Full variable domain (missing parts from reference TRBV7-9 and TRBJ2-3): DTGVSQNPRHKITKRGQNVTFRCDPISEHNRLYWYRQTLGQGPEFLTYFQNEAQLEKSRLLSDRFSAERPKGSFSTLEIQRTEQGDSAMYLCASSLRPFGYSSRDTQYFGPGTRLTVL.

This clonotype was picked up a small number of times. The V call is TRBV6-4, the J call TRBJ2-2; D might be TRBD1 (5 bases). Between the trimmed V and J ends, which lost 0 bases and 0 bases, there was a span of 5 bases. Looked up from germline, CDR1 is MRHNA and CDR2 is SNTAGT. The CDR3 is 15 amino acids. The CDR3 sequence is CASSDSQANTGELFF. CDR3 coding DNA: TGTGCCAGCAGTGACTCACAGGCGAACACCGGGGAGCTGTTTTTT.

CDR3 nucleotide sequence: TGTGCCAGCAGCCCTGGGCCGTATAGCAATCAGCCCCAGCATTTT. This gives the protein CASSPGPYSNQPQHF. This chain joins TRBV5-4 and TRBJ1-5; the D is unclear. Germline CDR1 SGHNT, CDR2 YYREEE (reference sequence). CDR3 length: 15 amino acids. V was shortened by 4 bases and J by 0 bases, with 11 bases between the two germline ends. Full variable domain (missing parts from reference TRBV5-4 and TRBJ1-5): ETGVTQSPTHLIKTRGQQVTLRCSSQSGHNTVSWYQQALGQGPQFIFQYYREEENGRGNFPPRFSGLQFPNYSSELNVNALELDDSALYLCASSPGPYSNQPQHFGDGTRLSIL.

This clonotype is medium-sized in the sample. The V call is TRBV12-3 or TRBV12-4, the J call TRBJ2-5; D unclear. The V gene lost 3 bases and the J gene lost 1 base, with 9 bases spanning the gap. The CDR3 is 14 residues long. CDR3 nucleotides: TGTGCCAGCAGTTTCTCGAGATTCCAAGAGACCCAGTACTTC. Translation: CASSFSRFQETQYF.

J is TRBJ2-5 and V is TRBV5-1; D is possibly TRBD2 (5 bases). V gave up 0 bases and J gave up 5 bases, with 14 bases separating them. The CDR3 contains 15 residues. Per germline, CDR1 SGHRS and CDR2 YFSETQ. The CDR3, as DNA: TGCGCCAGCAGCTTGGGACTATCACTCCGGGAGACCCAGTACTTC. Protein product: CASSLGLSLRETQYF. The entire variable domain, with the rest obtained from reference TRBV5-1 and TRBJ2-5, is as follows: KAGVTQTPRYLIKTRGQQVTLSCSPISGHRSVSWYQQTPGQGLQFLFEYFSETQRNKGNFPGRFSGRQFSNSRSEMNVSTLELGDSALYLCASSLGLSLRETQYFGPGTRLLVL.

The rearrangement links TRBV14 to TRBJ1-2; D perhaps matches TRBD1 (6 bases). The germline CDR1 and CDR2 sequences are SGHDN and FVKESK. V lost 3 bases and J lost 7, with 12 bases in between. CDR3 length equals 13 residues. The CDR3 nucleotides are TGTGCCAGCAGCCAGCACAGGGTTGGTGGCTACACCTTC. It is translated as CASSQHRVGGYTF.

The genes are TRBV10-3 and TRBJ2-5, with TRBD1 as a possible D gene (6 bases). V lost 6 bases and J lost 1, with 12 bases in between. Germline CDR1 reads ENHRY; CDR2 reads SYGVKD. This CDR3 is built from 14 residues. As DNA, the CDR3 is TGTGCCATCAGCAGACAGGAAGCCCAAGAGACCCAGTACTTC. It codes for CAISRQEAQETQYF.

The count of this clonotype is one. A clone one base away is much larger, so this may be a read error. CDR3 region: CAASRVSRRANEKLFF. The CDR3 nucleotides are TGTGCCGCCAGCAGAGTTTCGCGGAGGGCTAATGAAAAACTGTTTTTT. The gene calls are TRBV15 and TRBJ1-4; no clear D gene. This CDR3 spans 16 amino acids. The V gene's germline CDR1 is LNHNV and CDR2 YYDKDF (reference sequence).

By share of the sample, this clonotype is medium-sized. The V and J genes are TRBV27 and TRBJ2-7; 7 nucleotides match TRBD2. CDR1 is MNHEY, CDR2 SMNVEV, per germline (reference sequence). The V segment lost 2 bases and the J segment 3 bases; nucleotides outside the gene matches: 13. The CDR3 loop spans 17 amino acids. Here the CDR3 DNA reads TGTGCCAGCAGTTTAGGTTCGGTCACGGGAGGTGGCTACGAGCAGTACTTC. Its protein product is CASSLGSVTGGGYEQYF.

The J gene is TRBJ1-3, the V gene TRBV15; D unclear. The CDR3 consists of 16 residues. Trimming stripped 1 base from V and 2 bases from J, with 12 bases between. Germline loops: CDR1 LNHNV, CDR2 YYDKDF (reference sequence). DNA for the CDR3: TGTGCCACCAGCAGAGTTTCTTCCTACCCTGGAAACACCATATATTTT. Protein: CATSRVSSYPGNTIYF.

Relative to its sample, this clonotype is medium-sized. The chain is built from TRBV13 and TRBJ2-1; 11 bases fit TRBD2. The V and J ends lost 1 base and 4 bases, in that order; junction bases with no gene match: 3. CDR1 PRHDT and CDR2 FYEKMQ come from the germline V gene (reference sequence). The length of the CDR3 is 16 residues. The CDR3 protein is CASSLVSGGAYNEQFF. CDR3 DNA: TGTGCCAGCAGCTTAGTTAGCGGGGGGGCATACAATGAGCAGTTCTTC.

This clonotype showed up just a few times. This sequence joins TRBV18 and TRBJ1-3; 9 bases are shared with TRBD1. The CDR3 is made up of 19 amino acids. Germline CDR1 is KGHSH and CDR2 is LQKENI. V shed 6 bases, J shed 2 bases, and the junction held 17 bases outside the gene matches. In DNA form, the CDR3 reads TGTGCCAGCTCCCCTCTTACACACAGGGGGCGATATCCTGGAAACACCATATATTTT. It encodes CASSPLTHRGRYPGNTIYF.

The chain carries TRBV24-1 and TRBJ2-2, with 13 bases fitting TRBD2. J gave up 3 bases and V 3 bases, and 0 bases lay outside the gene matches. Germline V gene data show CDR1 as KGHDR and CDR2 as SFDVKD. This CDR3 has 16 amino acids. The DNA of the CDR3 is TGTGCCACCAGTGATGGACTAGCGGGAGACACCGGGGAGCTGTTTTTT. This codes for CATSDGLAGDTGELFF.

This rearrangement joins TRBV7-9 to TRBJ2-2, with unresolved D. Per the germline V gene, CDR1 is SEHNR and CDR2 is FQNEAQ (reference sequence). This CDR3 is built from 14 residues. Trimming removed 6 bases from V and 5 bases from J, with 13 bases in between. CDR3 sequence reads: CASRSVAGTGELFF. CDR3 bases: TGTGCCAGCAGATCGGTCGCTGGAACCGGGGAGCTGTTTTTT.

V and J are TRBV7-2 and TRBJ2-3; 8 nucleotides align to TRBD2. This CDR3 has 16 amino acids. The J segment lost 6 bases and the V segment lost 1 base, leaving 9 bases of the junction unmatched. The germline CDR1 and CDR2 sequences are SGHTA and FQGNSA. The DNA of the CDR3 is TGTGCCAGCAGCTTAGTTGGGACTAGTAGTGCTGATACGCAGTATTTT. Residues: CASSLVGTSSADTQYF.

This clonotype was observed a few times. The chain uses TRBV5-5 and TRBJ2-7, with a possible D match to TRBD2 (7 bases). CDR1 is SGHKS, CDR2 YYEKEE, per germline (reference sequence). The CDR3 runs to 16 residues. V lost 4 bases to trimming and J lost 3 bases, with 20 bases between them. The CDR3 spells CASSPSGGFKVYEQYF. CDR3 sequence (DNA): TGTGCCAGCAGCCCCTCGGGGGGCTTTAAGGTCTACGAGCAGTACTTC.

In its sample, this clonotype was seen a few times. The rearrangement uses TRBV6-2 or TRBV6-3 and TRBJ2-7; 11 bases are a match to TRBD2. The CDR3 length is 14 residues. V was clipped by 2 bases and J by 3 bases; unmatched bases: 0. Germline V gives CDR1 MNHEY, CDR2 SVGEGT. The CDR3 loop is CASSYGTSGYEQYF. The CDR3 nucleotides are TGTGCCAGCAGTTACGGGACTAGCGGCTACGAGCAGTACTTC.

By share of the sample, this clonotype is medium-sized. This chain joins TRBV19 and TRBJ2-5; D is undetermined. The V gene's germline CDR1 is LNHDA and CDR2 SQIVND (reference sequence). V gave up 1 base and J gave up 5 bases, with 8 bases separating them. The CDR3 spans 13 residues. The CDR3 DNA is TGTGCCAGTAGTATAGTTGCCCGGGAGACCCAGTACTTC. This codes for CASSIVARETQYF.

Within the sample, this clonotype is medium-sized. The chain links TRBV12-3 or TRBV12-4 to TRBJ2-1; D is unresolved. The V end lost 4 bases, the J end lost 0 bases, and 16 bases lay between the germline ends. This CDR3 has 17 residues. The DNA for the CDR3 is TGTGCCAGCAGTTCCCCCGTCAGTCCTAGCTCCTACAATGAGCAGTTCTTC. It is translated as CASSSPVSPSSYNEQFF.

Turning to this clonotype: At one end, the junction sequence differs from germline, possibly due to a read error. The gene calls are TRBV5-6 and TRBJ2-3, with D possibly TRBD1 on 6 matching bases. Germline V lookup: CDR1 SGHDT, CDR2 YYEEEE. This CDR3 region has 15 residues. CDR3 in amino acids: CASSWIGGSTDTQYF. CDR3 nucleotides: TGCGCCAGCAGTTGGATAGGGGGAAGCACAGATACGCAGTATTTT.

On this clonotype itself: A much larger clone lies a single base off, so this may be a read error. V gene TRBV29-1 combines with J gene TRBJ1-2, with 7 bases that match TRBD1. The CDR3 is made up of 12 amino acids. With 7 bases clipped from V and 7 bases from J, the junction kept 9 bases outside the gene matches. Per germline, CDR1 SQVTM and CDR2 ANQGSEA. CDR3 in amino acids: CSAAGTAFGYTF. The CDR3 DNA reads TGCAGCGCTGCCGGGACAGCTTTTGGCTACACCTTC. The variable domain in full, with the rest retrieved from reference TRBV29-1 and TRBJ1-2, is SAVISQKPSRDICQRGTSLTIQCQVDSQVTMMFWYRQQPGQSLTLIATANQGSEATYESGFVIDKFPISRPNLTFSTLTVSNMSPEDSSIYLCSAAGTAFGYTFGSGTRLTVV.

This clonotype has at least ten counts. V gene TRBV7-6 combines with J gene TRBJ2-3, with 7 bases identical to TRBD1. There are 17 residues in the CDR3. V lost 1 base and J lost 0; bases outside the gene matches: 7. Germline assignment: CDR1 SGHVS and CDR2 FNYEAQ. Written as DNA, the CDR3 is TGTGCCAGCAGCTTAGACGACAGGGCGATCAGCACAGATACGCAGTATTTT. The encoded protein is CASSLDDRAISTDTQYF.

The V gene is TRBV6-2 or TRBV6-3, the J gene TRBJ1-6; D gene ambiguous. V lost 2 bases and J 8 bases, leaving 10 bases between the germline ends. Germline values: CDR1 MNHEY, CDR2 SVGEGT. The CDR3 sequence is 14 residues long. Written as DNA, the CDR3 is TGTGCCAGCAGTTACCGGGGTTGGTATTCACCCCTCCACTTT. Protein: CASSYRGWYSPLHF.

Only a few counts were recorded for this clonotype. The chain couples TRBV18 to TRBJ1-2; D ambiguous. CDR1 is KGHSH, CDR2 LQKENI, per germline. The length of the CDR3 is 15 residues. V was pared by 5 bases and J by 2 bases, with 15 bases between. In DNA, the CDR3 is TGTGCCAGCTCATACGGCCATGGAGAGAACTATGGCTACACCTTC. This translates into CASSYGHGENYGYTF.

In its sample, this clonotype ranks as medium-sized (0.01 to 0.1%). The chain recombines TRBV12-3 or TRBV12-4 with TRBJ2-3, with a weak D call TRBD1 (6 bases). CDR3 length: 16 amino acids. Trimming removed 3 bases from V and 1 base from J, with 14 bases in between. The CDR3 sequence: CASSLGAGLGTDTQYF. DNA for the CDR3: TGTGCCAGCAGTTTGGGGGCCGGGTTGGGCACAGATACGCAGTATTTT.

Only a few counts were recorded for this clonotype. This chain joins TRBV5-1 and TRBJ2-2, with D perhaps TRBD1 (6 bases). The CDR3 is 14 amino acids. Germline V lookup: CDR1 SGHRS, CDR2 YFSETQ. V lost 4 bases and J lost 6, with 13 bases in between. CDR3: CASSPKQGSGELFF. CDR3 DNA sequence: TGCGCCAGCAGCCCTAAACAGGGATCCGGGGAGCTGTTTTTT.

This clonotype was picked up a small number of times. The V call is TRBV12-3 or TRBV12-4, the J call TRBJ2-5; D remains unclear. The CDR3 totals 15 residues. The germline V and J ends were trimmed by 5 bases and 2 bases, with 15 bases remaining between them. The CDR3, as DNA: TGTGCCAGCAGTCCGAGTCCAAATACACAAGAGACCCAGTACTTC. It specifies CASSPSPNTQETQYF.

In this sample, this clonotype turned up a few times. The V gene is TRBV6-5, the J gene TRBJ1-5; TRBD1 matches at 9 bases. The CDR3 contains 14 residues. Germline V gene sequence: CDR1 MNHEY, CDR2 SVGAGI. V gave up 5 bases and J gave up 5 bases; unmatched junction bases: 4. As DNA, the CDR3 is TGTGCCAGCAGTCAGGGACAGGGTCATCAGCCCCAGCATTTT. Translating gives CASSQGQGHQPQHF.

Within the sample, this clonotype is medium-sized (0.01 to 0.1%). The V gene is TRBV19, the J gene TRBJ2-1; D is unresolved. The CDR3 is 11 amino acids. V lost 9 bases, J lost 3 bases, and 6 bases lay in between. Germline CDR1 and CDR2: LNHDA and SQIVND (reference sequence). The CDR3 DNA sequence: TGTGCCAGCTCAAACTACAATGAGCAGTTCTTC. Encoded protein: CASSNYNEQFF.